This is a list of T cell receptor beta chains from one sample in a study of tumor-infiltrating lymphocytes in localized non-small cell lung cancer. The repertoire was sequenced with immunoSEQ multiplex PCR; TCRdb's copy has only in-frame clones and lacks some. The repertoire consists of under 9,500 clones, with roughly 79% occurring once and the leading ten covering under 7.5%. Sequencing input: uninvolved lung tissue not adjacent to the tumor. All receptors come from a human donor with non-small cell lung cancer. CDR3s include the opening cysteine and the closing phenylalanine or tryptophan. D genes are given only for firm matches. Where a row states a size, it is once, few, many or the class of an expanded clone; other rows omit it.

NA	TRBV6-5	TRBJ2-7	15	TRBD2	CASSSSELAGAQKYF	TGTGCCAGCAGTTCTTCTGAGCTAGCGGGGGCCCAGAAGTACTTC
NA	TRBV20-1	TRBJ1-4	11	NA	CSAARVEKLFF	TGCAGTGCAGCGAGGGTTGAAAAACTGTTTTTT
few	TRBV19	TRBJ1-2	12	NA	CAPSGDRYGYTF	TGTGCCCCCTCGGGGGATCGCTATGGCTACACCTTC
NA	TRBV30	TRBJ2-7	13	TRBD1	CAWSGQGSYEQYF	TGTGCCTGGAGTGGACAGGGATCCTACGAGCAGTACTTC
NA	TRBV7-3	TRBJ2-2	14	TRBD2	CASSPGTRTGELFF	TGTGCCAGCAGCCCCGGGACTAGAACCGGGGAGCTGTTTTTT
few	TRBV28	TRBJ2-1	16	TRBD2	CASSLSLAGGYNEQFF	TGTGCCAGCAGTTTATCACTAGCGGGAGGGTACAATGAGCAGTTCTTC
medium-sized	TRBV4-2	TRBJ2-7	14	TRBD1	CASSQNRGLGEQYF	TGTGCCAGCAGCCAAAACAGGGGGCTGGGTGAGCAGTACTTC
once	TRBV7-2	TRBJ2-1	15	TRBD2	CASSLASGTYNEQFF	TGTGCCAGCAGCTTAGCTAGCGGGACCTACAATGAGCAGTTCTTC
NA	TRBV5-1	TRBJ1-5	16	TRBD1	CASSPSGDSSNQPQHF	TGCGCCAGCAGCCCCAGCGGGGACAGTAGCAATCAGCCCCAGCATTTT
NA	TRBV29-1	TRBJ1-3	13	NA	CSVESDQGDTIYF	TGCAGCGTTGAGTCGGACCAAGGGGACACCATATATTTT
NA	TRBV4-3	TRBJ2-1	16	NA	CASSQDDRRFYNEQFF	TGCGCCAGCAGCCAAGACGACAGGAGGTTTTACAATGAGCAGTTCTTC
few	TRBV11-2	TRBJ1-2	13	NA	CASTHVAGEGYTF	TGTGCCAGCACCCACGTGGCAGGGGAAGGCTACACCTTC
NA	TRBV27	TRBJ1-2	17	TRBD1	CASSFYPGQGRYYGYTF	TGTGCCAGCAGTTTTTACCCTGGACAGGGGCGCTACTATGGCTACACCTTC
once	TRBV4-3	TRBJ2-2	14	NA	CASSSAGYTGELFF	TGCGCCAGCAGTTCGGCGGGGTACACCGGGGAGCTGTTTTTT
NA	TRBV28	TRBJ1-1	15	TRBD1	CASRVQGGGITEAFF	TGTGCCAGCAGAGTACAGGGGGGTGGAATCACTGAAGCTTTCTTT
NA	TRBV4-3	TRBJ2-7	14	NA	CASSQDAGTYEQYF	TGCGCCAGCAGCCAAGACGCAGGGACCTACGAGCAGTACTTC
NA	TRBV2	TRBJ1-4	14	NA	CASSDGQSNEKLFF	TGTGCCAGCAGTGACGGGCAGTCTAATGAAAAACTGTTTTTT
NA	TRBV9	TRBJ2-3	19	TRBD2	CASSVGSSGRASSTDTQYF	TGTGCCAGCAGCGTAGGATCTAGCGGGAGGGCCTCGAGCACAGATACGCAGTATTTT
once	TRBV9	TRBJ2-2	16	NA	CASSVGGTRVAGELFF	TGTGCCAGCAGCGTAGGAGGGACGCGAGTTGCCGGGGAGCTGTTTTTT
NA	TRBV9	TRBJ2-7	12	NA	CASSVGGDEQYF	TGTGCCAGCAGCGTAGGTGGGGACGAGCAGTACTTC
NA	TRBV29-1	TRBJ1-2	13	NA	CSVEGGAVWGYTF	TGCAGCGTTGAGGGGGGCGCGGTGTGGGGCTACACCTTC
once	TRBV27	TRBJ1-4	15	NA	CASRAADRKNEKLFF	TGTGCCAGCAGGGCCGCAGACAGGAAAAATGAAAAACTGTTTTTT
NA	TRBV28	TRBJ2-2	13	NA	CASSFLAPGELFF	TGTGCCAGCAGTTTTTTGGCTCCCGGGGAGCTGTTTTTT
once	TRBV4-2	TRBJ2-7	14	NA	CASSQEQGSYEQYF	TGTGCCAGCAGCCAAGAGCAGGGGTCCTACGAGCAGTACTTC
NA	TRBV2	TRBJ1-2	17	TRBD1	CASSGWGPDRSDYGYTF	TGTGCCAGCAGTGGGTGGGGGCCGGACAGGTCTGACTATGGCTACACCTTC
NA	TRBV6-1	TRBJ2-7	15	NA	CASRTGGLIGYEQYF	TGTGCCAGCAGGACCGGGGGCTTAATCGGGTACGAGCAGTACTTC
few	TRBV29-1	TRBJ1-2	13	TRBD1	CSADRVPTNGYTF	TGCAGCGCGGACAGGGTCCCAACCAATGGCTACACCTTC
medium-sized	TRBV7-6	TRBJ2-2	15	TRBD1	CASSLGTDESGELFF	TGTGCCAGCAGCCTAGGGACAGATGAGTCCGGGGAGCTGTTTTTT
NA	TRBV6-1	TRBJ2-5	12	NA	CASSERQETQYF	TGTGCCAGCAGTGAGCGCCAGGAGACCCAGTACTTC
medium-sized	TRBV30	TRBJ2-3	12	TRBD2	CAWSWGGDTQYF	TGTGCCTGGAGTTGGGGGGGTGATACGCAGTATTTT
NA	TRBV7-2	TRBJ2-1	16	TRBD2	CASSLKKGGGIDEQFF	TGTGCCAGCAGCTTAAAGAAAGGCGGGGGTATTGATGAGCAGTTCTTC
NA	TRBV27	TRBJ2-2	12	NA	CARLGQPGELFF	TGTGCCAGGTTAGGACAGCCCGGGGAGCTGTTTTTT
NA	TRBV7-7	TRBJ2-1	14	NA	CASSLRAGYNEQFF	TGTGCTAGCAGCTTACGGGCAGGCTACAATGAGCAGTTCTTC
NA	TRBV11-2	TRBJ1-5	15	NA	CASSLEGSSNQPQHF	TGTGCCAGCAGCTTAGAGGGCAGTAGCAATCAGCCCCAGCATTTT
NA	TRBV7-8	TRBJ2-1	18	NA	CASSAPRWSRGRGNEQFF	TGTGCCAGCAGCGCCCCTAGGTGGTCTCGGGGGCGAGGCAATGAGCAGTTCTTC
NA	TRBV10-3	TRBJ2-5	14	NA	CAISGTGAQETQYF	TGTGCCATCAGTGGGACGGGAGCCCAAGAGACCCAGTACTTC
NA	TRBV25-1	TRBJ1-1	14	NA	CASPHKGRYTEAFF	TGTGCCAGCCCCCACAAGGGCCGGTACACTGAAGCTTTCTTT
NA	TRBV7-3	TRBJ1-2	13	NA	CASSQDRYYGYTF	TGTGCCAGCAGCCAGGACCGATACTATGGCTACACCTTC
NA	TRBV14	TRBJ2-7	16	NA	CASSQDLDRTAYEQYF	TGTGCCAGCAGCCAAGATCTAGACAGGACAGCCTACGAGCAGTACTTC
NA	TRBV2	TRBJ2-3	16	NA	CASSEVGGVNTDTQYF	TGTGCCAGCAGTGAAGTTGGGGGAGTCAACACAGATACGCAGTATTTT
NA	TRBV25-1	TRBJ1-1	15	NA	CASSVATGRNTEAFF	TGTGCCAGCAGTGTTGCGACGGGGCGGAACACTGAAGCTTTCTTT
NA	TRBV29-1	TRBJ2-5	12	NA	CSVRGEGETQYF	TGCAGCGTTAGGGGGGAAGGGGAGACCCAGTACTTC
NA	TRBV4-1	TRBJ1-1	13	NA	CASRTRGNTEAFF	TGCGCCAGCAGAACGAGGGGGAACACTGAAGCTTTCTTT
once	TRBV28	TRBJ1-2	14	NA	CASSEAGGYYGYTF	TGTGCCAGCAGTGAAGCAGGCGGATACTATGGCTACACCTTC
NA	TRBV6-5	TRBJ2-3	14	NA	CASRDGLLADTQYF	TGTGCCAGCAGAGACGGACTTCTCGCAGATACGCAGTATTTT
NA	TRBV28	TRBJ1-5	15	NA	CASSLYSGPNQPQHF	TGTGCCAGCAGTTTATATAGCGGCCCTAATCAGCCCCAGCATTTT
NA	TRBV7-6	TRBJ1-1	13	NA	CASSFAQNTEAFF	TGTGCCAGCAGCTTTGCGCAAAACACTGAAGCTTTCTTT
NA	TRBV5-1	TRBJ1-2	13	NA	CASSGDPNYGYTF	TGCGCCAGCAGCGGGGACCCTAACTATGGCTACACCTTC
NA	TRBV19	TRBJ1-2	13	NA	CASSPSGDYGYTF	TGTGCCAGTAGTCCGTCAGGGGACTATGGCTACACCTTC
NA	TRBV28	TRBJ1-4	12	NA	CASTNTNEKLFF	TGTGCCAGCACCAACACAAATGAAAAACTGTTTTTT
NA	TRBV7-2	TRBJ2-5	14	NA	CASSFTWDQETQYF	TGTGCCAGCAGCTTCACTTGGGACCAAGAGACCCAGTACTTC
NA	TRBV11-2	TRBJ2-1	13	NA	CASSFSGPPEQFF	TGTGCCAGCAGCTTTAGTGGGCCGCCTGAGCAGTTCTTC
NA	TRBV10-1	TRBJ2-1	14	TRBD1	CASAGTGVLNEQFF	TGCGCCAGCGCTGGGACAGGGGTTCTCAATGAGCAGTTCTTC
NA	TRBV5-1	TRBJ2-5	16	TRBD2	CASSLEGLAGRETQYF	TGCGCCAGCAGCTTGGAGGGACTAGCGGGAAGAGAGACCCAGTACTTC
few	TRBV30	TRBJ1-4	14	TRBD1	CAWSSGTGDEKLFF	TGTGCCTGGAGTTCCGGGACAGGGGATGAAAAACTGTTTTTT